This TCR beta chain was observed in a study of control samples from healthy donors and cancer patients (dated by TCRdb to 2020 to 2021). Based on the germline V gene (reference sequence), the CDR1 and CDR2 sequences are LNHDA and SQIVND. V loses 3 bases at its end and J loses 0 bases; junction bases beyond the gene matches: 5. From the cysteine up to the phenylalanine, the CDR3 has a length of 16 residues. The only DNA kept is the CDR3, 48 bases in frame from the first base. Library generation was performed with the immunoSEQ multiplex PCR assay. The immuneACCESS repertoire file appears here via TCRdb, limited to in-frame rearrangements. These files lack a portion of the clones; in checked studies, under half of the deficit traces to unresolved V genes, and the cause of the others is not known. This sample lists 21,000 or so clones; around 85% were detected once. 35% to 40% of the sample rests with the top ten.

Concerning this clone: The antigen this receptor binds is unknown. There are no base qualities to consult, and no much larger clone falls within one base.

The sequencing sample was made of PBMCs. This TCR derives from a man aged 55-75 years with head and neck cancer. The chain uses TRBV19 and TRBJ2-1; TRBD2 agrees with 7 junctional bases. The encoded CDR3 is CASSMGLPSSYNEQFF. DNA sequence: TGTGCCAGTAGTATGGGACTACCTAGCTCCTACAATGAGCAGTTCTTC.